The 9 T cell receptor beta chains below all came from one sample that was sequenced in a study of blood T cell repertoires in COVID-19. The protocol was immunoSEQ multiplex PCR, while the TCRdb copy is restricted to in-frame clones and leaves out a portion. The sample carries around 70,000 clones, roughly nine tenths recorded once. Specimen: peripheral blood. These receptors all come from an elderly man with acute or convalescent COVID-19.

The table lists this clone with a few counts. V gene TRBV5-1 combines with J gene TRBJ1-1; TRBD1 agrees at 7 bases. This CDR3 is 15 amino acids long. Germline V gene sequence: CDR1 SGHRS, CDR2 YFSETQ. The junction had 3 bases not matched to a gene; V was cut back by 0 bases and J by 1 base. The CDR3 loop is CASSLDRGGNTEAFF. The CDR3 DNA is TGCGCCAGCAGCTTGGACAGGGGAGGGAACACTGAAGCTTTCTTT.

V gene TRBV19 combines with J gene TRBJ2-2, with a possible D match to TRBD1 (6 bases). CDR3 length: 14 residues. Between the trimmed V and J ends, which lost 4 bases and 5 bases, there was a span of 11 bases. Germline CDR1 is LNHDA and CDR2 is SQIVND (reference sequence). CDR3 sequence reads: CASSNREGTGELFF. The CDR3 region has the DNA TGTGCCAGTAGTAACAGGGAAGGTACCGGGGAGCTGTTTTTT.

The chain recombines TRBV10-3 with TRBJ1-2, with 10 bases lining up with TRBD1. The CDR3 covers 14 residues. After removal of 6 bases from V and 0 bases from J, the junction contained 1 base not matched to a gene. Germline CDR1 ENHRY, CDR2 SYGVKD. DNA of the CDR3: TGTGCCATCAGGGGACAGGGGACTAACTATGGCTACACCTTC. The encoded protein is CAIRGQGTNYGYTF.

CDR3 DNA sequence: TGTGCCAGCAGCTTGGCCGGGCAGGGACAGGGATTTCATGGCTACACCTTC. This gives the protein CASSLAGQGQGFHGYTF. The rearrangement links TRBV5-4 to TRBJ1-2, with TRBD1 matching 9 bases. The CDR3 sequence is 17 residues long. The V gene end was trimmed by 0 bases and the J gene end by 6 bases; junction bases not matched to a gene: 12. Germline V gene data show CDR1 as SGHNT and CDR2 as YYREEE (reference sequence). The full variable domain, rest sourced from reference TRBV5-4 and TRBJ1-2, is ETGVTQSPTHLIKTRGQQVTLRCSSQSGHNTVSWYQQALGQGPQFIFQYYREEENGRGNFPPRFSGLQFPNYSSELNVNALELDDSALYLCASSLAGQGQGFHGYTFGSGTRLTVV.

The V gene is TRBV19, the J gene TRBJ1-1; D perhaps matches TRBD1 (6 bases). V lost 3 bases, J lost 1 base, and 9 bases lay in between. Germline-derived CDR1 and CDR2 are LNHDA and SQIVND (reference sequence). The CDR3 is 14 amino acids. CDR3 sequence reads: CASSMARGNTEAFF. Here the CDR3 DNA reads TGTGCCAGTAGTATGGCCAGGGGGAACACTGAAGCTTTCTTT.

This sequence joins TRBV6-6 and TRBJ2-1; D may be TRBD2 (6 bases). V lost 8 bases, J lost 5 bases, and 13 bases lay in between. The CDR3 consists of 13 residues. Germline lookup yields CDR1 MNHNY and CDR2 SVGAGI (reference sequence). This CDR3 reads CASRREGNNEQFF. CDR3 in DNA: TGTGCCAGCCGGCGGGAAGGGAACAATGAGCAGTTCTTC.

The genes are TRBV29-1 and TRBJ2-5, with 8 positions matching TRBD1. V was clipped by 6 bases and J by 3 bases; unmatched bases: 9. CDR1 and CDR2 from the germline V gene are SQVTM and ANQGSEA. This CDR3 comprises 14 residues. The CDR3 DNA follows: TGCAGCGTCGTGGGACAGGCCCGGAAAGAGACCCAGTACTTC. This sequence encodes CSVVGQARKETQYF.

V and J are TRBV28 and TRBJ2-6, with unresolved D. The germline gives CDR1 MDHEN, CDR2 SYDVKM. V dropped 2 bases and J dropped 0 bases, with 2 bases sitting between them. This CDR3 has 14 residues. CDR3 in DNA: TGTGCCAGCAGTTTACTCTCTGGGGCCAACGTCCTGACTTTC. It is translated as CASSLLSGANVLTF.

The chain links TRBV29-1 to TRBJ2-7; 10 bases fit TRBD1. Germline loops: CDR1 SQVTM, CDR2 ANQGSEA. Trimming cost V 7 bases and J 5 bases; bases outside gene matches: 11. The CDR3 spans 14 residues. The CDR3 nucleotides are TGCAGCGCCTCGGGGGGACAGGGGTCCCACGAGCAGTACTTC. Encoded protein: CSASGGQGSHEQYF.